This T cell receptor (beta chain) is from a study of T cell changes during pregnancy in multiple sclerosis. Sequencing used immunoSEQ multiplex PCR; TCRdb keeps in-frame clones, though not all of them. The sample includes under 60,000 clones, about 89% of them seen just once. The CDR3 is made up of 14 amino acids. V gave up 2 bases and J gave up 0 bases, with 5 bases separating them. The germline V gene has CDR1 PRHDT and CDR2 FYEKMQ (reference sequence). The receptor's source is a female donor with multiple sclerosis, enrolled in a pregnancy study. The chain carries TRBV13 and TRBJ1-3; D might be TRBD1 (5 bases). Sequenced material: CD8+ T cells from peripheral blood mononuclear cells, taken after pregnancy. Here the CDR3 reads CASSLRGSGNTIYF. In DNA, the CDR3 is TGTGCCAGCAGCTTAAGGGGCTCTGGAAACACCATATATTTT.